This T cell receptor beta chain originates from a study of cytomegalovirus exposure and HLA in healthy donors. The study's findings and limits: In vitro experiments confirmed that three CMV-associated chains were specific for CMV antigens.

The germline V gene encodes CDR1 MNHNS and CDR2 SASEGT. The CDR3 spans 11 residues. The V gene lost 3 bases and the J gene lost 11 bases, with 11 bases spanning the gap. The method was immunoSEQ multiplex PCR; TCRdb's version includes in-frame clones alone and lacks a portion of them. The repertoire includes approximately 190,000 clones, roughly 88% of them detected once, and around an eighth sits in the top ten. Notes on this clone: The antigen remains unidentified.

This receptor was taken from a woman aged 25 to 39 in good health and CMV-seropositive. Sequences were obtained from PBMCs. The chain employs TRBV6-1 and TRBJ2-7; D might be TRBD2 (5 bases). The DNA for the CDR3 is TGTGCCAGCAGTGATGGGAGACAAAAGTACTTC. Its translation is CASSDGRQKYF.